This TCR beta chain came from a study of long-term antiretroviral therapy in people with HIV. Study results and limitations: Compared with controls, HIV repertoires showed narrower CDR3 length ranges. Although diversity increased after ART, it remained lower than in transplant donor controls.

V gave up 4 bases and J gave up 0 bases, with 19 bases separating them. Per the germline V gene, CDR1 is SGHTA and CDR2 is FQGNSA. The CDR3 covers 18 residues. About this clone: Its target is unknown.

It was version v3.0 of the immunoSEQ assay that was run at survey level. Only in-frame clones appear in the TCRdb table, and some are missing; sequencing was by immunoSEQ multiplex PCR. This sample has approximately 12,000 clones, with under 85% found just once. The receptor was isolated from a man aged 35 to 55 with HIV. Sequencing was performed on unsorted PBMCs, taken 3.4 years after starting antiretroviral therapy. This rearrangement joins TRBV7-2 to TRBJ1-3; D is possibly TRBD1 (6 bases). For the CDR3, the DNA is TGTGCCAGCAGCTCGCAAGGGGGGGGGTCGAGCTCTGGAAACACCATATATTTT. It specifies CASSSQGGGSSSGNTIYF.